This T cell receptor beta chain originates from a study of blood T cell repertoires in COVID-19. Overall study context: Sample material is recorded as cDNA or gDNA derived from T cells, B-cell-depleted T cells, or PBMCs.

The table came from immunoSEQ multiplex PCR; TCRdb's copy has only in-frame clones and leaves some out. The repertoire consists of 470,000 or so clones, with around nine tenths occurring once and the leading ten covering around 1.8%. The CDR3 extends over 17 amino acids. From germline, CDR1 is MDHEN and CDR2 SYDVKM. Trimming removed 7 bases from V and 5 bases from J; junction bases left unmatched: 13. Participants' reported clinical history set cohort assignment. The rearrangement links TRBV28 to TRBJ2-5; TRBD2 aligns across 13 bases. Sequencing input: PBMCs or T cells enriched from blood (not recorded which). The source of this sequence is a woman aged 18-30 years with acute COVID-19. CDR3 residues: CASTSRGTSGIGETQYF. CDR3 nucleotide sequence: TGTGCCAGCACCTCGCGCGGGACTAGCGGGATTGGCGAGACCCAGTACTTC.